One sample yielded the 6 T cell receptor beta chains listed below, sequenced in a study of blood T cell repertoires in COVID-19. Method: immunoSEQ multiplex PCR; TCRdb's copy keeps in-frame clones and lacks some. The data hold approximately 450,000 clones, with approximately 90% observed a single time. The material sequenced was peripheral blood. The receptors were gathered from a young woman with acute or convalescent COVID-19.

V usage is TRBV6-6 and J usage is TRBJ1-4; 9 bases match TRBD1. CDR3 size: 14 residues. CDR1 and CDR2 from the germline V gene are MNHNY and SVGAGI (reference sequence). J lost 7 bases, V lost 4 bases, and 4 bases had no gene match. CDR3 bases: TGTGCCAGCAGTTCGACAGGGGGAAGTGAAAAACTGTTTTTT. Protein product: CASSSTGGSEKLFF.

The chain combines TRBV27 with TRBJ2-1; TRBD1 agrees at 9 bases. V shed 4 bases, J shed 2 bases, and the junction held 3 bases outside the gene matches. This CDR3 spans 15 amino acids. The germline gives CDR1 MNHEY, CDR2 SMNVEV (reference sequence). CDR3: CASSYGTGTYNEQFF. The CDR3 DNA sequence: TGTGCCAGCAGTTACGGGACAGGGACCTACAATGAGCAGTTCTTC.

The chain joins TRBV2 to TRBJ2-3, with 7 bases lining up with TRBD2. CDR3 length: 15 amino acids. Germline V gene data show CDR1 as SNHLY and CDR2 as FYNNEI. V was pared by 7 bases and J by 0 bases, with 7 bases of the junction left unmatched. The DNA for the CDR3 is TGTGCCAGCACTCATGGCGGGAGAAGCACAGATACGCAGTATTTT. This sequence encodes CASTHGGRSTDTQYF.

CDR3 nucleotides: TGTGCCAGCAAACGGGAGTTCGCAAACTATGGCTACACCTTC. Translated: CASKREFANYGYTF. J is TRBJ1-2 and V is TRBV5-6; D unclear. The CDR3 sequence is 14 residues long. Germline CDR1 SGHDT, CDR2 YYEEEE. Trimming pared 6 bases from V and 2 bases from J, leaving 14 bases between.

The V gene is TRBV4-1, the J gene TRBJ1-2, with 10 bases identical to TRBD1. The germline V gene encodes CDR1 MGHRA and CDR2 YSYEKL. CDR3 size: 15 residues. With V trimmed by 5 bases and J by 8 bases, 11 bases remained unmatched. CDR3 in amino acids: CASSFGQGGSLGYTF. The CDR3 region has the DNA TGCGCCAGCAGCTTCGGACAGGGGGGTAGTTTAGGCTACACCTTC.

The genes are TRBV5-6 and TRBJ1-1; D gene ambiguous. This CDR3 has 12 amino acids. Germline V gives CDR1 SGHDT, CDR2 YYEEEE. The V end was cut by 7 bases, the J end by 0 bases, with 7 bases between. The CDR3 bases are TGTGCCAGCGGCCAGATGAACACTGAAGCTTTCTTT. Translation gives CASGQMNTEAFF.